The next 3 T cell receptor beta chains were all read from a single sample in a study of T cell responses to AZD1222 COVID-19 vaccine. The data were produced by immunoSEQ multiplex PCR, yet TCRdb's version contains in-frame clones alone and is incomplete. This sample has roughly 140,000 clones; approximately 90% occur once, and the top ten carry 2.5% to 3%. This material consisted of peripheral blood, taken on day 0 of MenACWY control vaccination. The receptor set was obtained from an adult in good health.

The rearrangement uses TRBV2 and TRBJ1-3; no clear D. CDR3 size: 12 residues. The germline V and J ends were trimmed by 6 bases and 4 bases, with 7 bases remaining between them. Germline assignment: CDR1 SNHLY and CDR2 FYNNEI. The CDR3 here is CASSTLGNTIYF. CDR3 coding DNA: TGTGCCAGCAGCACTCTGGGAAACACCATATATTTT.

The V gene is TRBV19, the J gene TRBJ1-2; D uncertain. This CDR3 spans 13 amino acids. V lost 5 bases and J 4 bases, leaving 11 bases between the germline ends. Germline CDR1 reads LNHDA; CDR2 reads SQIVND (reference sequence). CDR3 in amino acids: CASSSKQIYGYTF. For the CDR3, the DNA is TGTGCCAGTAGTTCTAAACAGATCTATGGCTACACCTTC.

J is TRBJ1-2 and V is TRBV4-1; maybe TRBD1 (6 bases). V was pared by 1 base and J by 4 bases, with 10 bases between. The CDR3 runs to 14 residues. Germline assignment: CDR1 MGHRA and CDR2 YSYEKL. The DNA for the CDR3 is TGCGCCAGCAGCCAAGTGGACAGTCTCTATGGCTACACCTTC. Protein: CASSQVDSLYGYTF.